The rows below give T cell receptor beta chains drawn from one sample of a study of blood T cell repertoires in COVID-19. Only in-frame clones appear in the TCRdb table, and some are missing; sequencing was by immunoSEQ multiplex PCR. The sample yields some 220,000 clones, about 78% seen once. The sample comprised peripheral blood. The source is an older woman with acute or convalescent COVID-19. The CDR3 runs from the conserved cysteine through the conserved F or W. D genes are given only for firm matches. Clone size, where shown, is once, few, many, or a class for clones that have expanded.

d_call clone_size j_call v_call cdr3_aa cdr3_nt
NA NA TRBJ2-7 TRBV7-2 CASSLVVSVGTYEQYF TGTGCCAGCAGCTTAGTTGTGTCGGTGGGGACTTACGAGCAGTACTTC
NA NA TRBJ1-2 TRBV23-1 CASTARDDNYGYTF TGCGCCAGCACCGCTAGAGATGATAACTATGGCTACACCTTC
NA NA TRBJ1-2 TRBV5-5 CASSLEWAYGYTF TGTGCCAGCAGCTTGGAGTGGGCCTATGGCTACACCTTC
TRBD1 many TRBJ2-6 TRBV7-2 CASSPGTGNSGANVLTF TGTGCCAGCAGCCCCGGGACAGGGAACTCTGGGGCCAACGTCCTGACTTTC
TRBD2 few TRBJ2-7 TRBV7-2 CASSAWGLAGWEQYF TGTGCCAGCAGCGCCTGGGGACTAGCGGGGTGGGAGCAGTACTTC
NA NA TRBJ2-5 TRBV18 CASSPPFRRQETQYF TGTGCCAGCTCACCACCCTTCCGTAGACAAGAGACCCAGTACTTC
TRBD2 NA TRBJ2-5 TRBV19 CASSMRNPPRGGETQYF TGTGCCAGTAGTATGCGGAACCCTCCGCGGGGGGGCGAGACCCAGTACTTC
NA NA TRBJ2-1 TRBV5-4 CASRLGDQAGGNEQFF TGTGCCAGCAGATTGGGGGATCAGGCAGGGGGGAATGAGCAGTTCTTC
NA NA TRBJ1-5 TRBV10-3 CATRAGGTGGQPQHF TGTGCCACCAGAGCGGGGGGTACCGGTGGGCAGCCCCAGCATTTT
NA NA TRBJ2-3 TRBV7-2 CASRMGGPDTQYF TGTGCCAGCAGGATGGGGGGGCCTGATACGCAGTATTTT
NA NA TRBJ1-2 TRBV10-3 CAISESRTNYGYTF TGTGCCATCAGTGAGTCGCGGACTAACTATGGCTACACCTTC
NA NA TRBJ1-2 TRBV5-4 CASSRDSLGGYTF TGTGCCAGCAGCAGGGACTCTCTCGGGGGCTACACCTTC
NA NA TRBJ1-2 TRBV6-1 CASSEVVAGEWADYGYTF TGTGCCAGCAGTGAAGTGGTGGCAGGGGAGTGGGCTGACTATGGCTACACCTTC
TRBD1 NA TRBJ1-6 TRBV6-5 CASSYSMTGWRSPLHF TGTGCCAGCAGTTACTCCATGACAGGGTGGCGTTCACCCCTCCACTTT
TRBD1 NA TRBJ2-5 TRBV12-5 CASGSDRGRETQYF TGTGCTAGTGGTTCGGACAGGGGGAGAGAGACCCAGTACTTC
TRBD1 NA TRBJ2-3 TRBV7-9 CASSRRQGGLKSPDTQYF TGTGCCAGCAGCCGCCGACAGGGGGGACTTAAGTCCCCAGATACGCAGTATTTT
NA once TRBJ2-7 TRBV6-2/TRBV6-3 CASSIGGGHGGEQYF TGTGCCAGCAGTATCGGCGGGGGCCACGGTGGCGAGCAGTACTTC
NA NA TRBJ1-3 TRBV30 CAWSRQGFSGNTIYF TGTGCCTGGAGTCGGCAGGGTTTCTCTGGAAACACCATATATTTT
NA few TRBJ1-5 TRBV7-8 CASSVTGLQPQHF TGTGCCAGCAGCGTAACAGGGTTGCAGCCCCAGCATTTT
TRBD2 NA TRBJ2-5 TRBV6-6 CASKKSGGGETQYF TGTGCCAGCAAGAAGTCGGGGGGAGGAGAGACCCAGTACTTC
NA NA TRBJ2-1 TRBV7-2 CASSPSGTRNEQFF TGTGCCAGCAGCCCCTCTGGGACTCGCAATGAGCAGTTCTTC
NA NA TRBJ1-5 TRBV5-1 CASSLDFSTGQPQHF TGCGCCAGCAGCTTGGACTTTTCGACTGGTCAGCCCCAGCATTTT
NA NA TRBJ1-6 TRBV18 CASSLPRGGKNSPLHF TGTGCCAGCTCACTTCCTCGGGGAGGGAAAAATTCACCCCTCCACTTT
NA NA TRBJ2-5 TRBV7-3 CASSSAVGGTQYF TGTGCCAGCAGCTCCGCGGTCGGGGGGACCCAGTACTTC
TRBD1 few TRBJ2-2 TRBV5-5 CASSLRGQGATGELFF TGTGCCAGCAGCTTGCGGGGCCAGGGGGCTACCGGGGAGCTGTTTTTT
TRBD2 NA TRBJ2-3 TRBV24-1 CATAGGQGDTQYF TGTGCCACCGCGGGGGGGCAGGGAGATACGCAGTATTTT
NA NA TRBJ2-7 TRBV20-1 CSARKGVEQYF TGCAGTGCTAGAAAGGGGGTCGAGCAGTACTTC
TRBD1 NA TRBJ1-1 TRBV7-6 CASSTGGWNTEAFF TGTGCCAGCAGCACAGGGGGCTGGAACACTGAAGCTTTCTTT
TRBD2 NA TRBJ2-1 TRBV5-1 CASNSGVSYNEQFF TGCGCCAGCAATAGCGGGGTCTCCTACAATGAGCAGTTCTTC
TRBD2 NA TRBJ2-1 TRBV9 CASSVATSDPSEQFF TGTGCCAGCAGCGTAGCAACTAGCGATCCCTCGGAGCAGTTCTTC
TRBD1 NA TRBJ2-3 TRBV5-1 CASSLSPTVGKQGAEFTDTQYF TGCGCCAGCAGCTTAAGTCCGACCGTGGGAAAACAGGGGGCCGAATTCACAGATACGCAGTATTTT
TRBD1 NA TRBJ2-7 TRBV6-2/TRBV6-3 CASSSRDRGFYEQYF TGTGCCAGCAGTTCCCGGGACAGGGGATTCTACGAGCAGTACTTC
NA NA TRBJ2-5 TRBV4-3 CASSRPTSSIAAYQETQYF TGCGCCAGCAGCCGACCTACTTCTTCCATAGCGGCCTACCAAGAGACCCAGTACTTC
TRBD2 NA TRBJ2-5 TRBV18 CASSQRLAGGETQYF TGTGCCAGCTCACAACGACTAGCGGGGGGAGAGACCCAGTACTTC
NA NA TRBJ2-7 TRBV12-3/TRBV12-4 CASSFTYEQYF TGTGCCAGCAGTTTTACATACGAGCAGTACTTC
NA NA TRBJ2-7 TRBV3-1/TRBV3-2 CASSQGAAGSDEQYF TGTGCCAGCAGCCAAGGCGCGGCGGGTTCCGACGAGCAGTACTTC
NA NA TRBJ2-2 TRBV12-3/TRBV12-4 CASRRSGELFF TGTGCCAGCCGGAGATCCGGGGAGCTGTTTTTT
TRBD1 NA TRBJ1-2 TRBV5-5 CASAVQGANYGYTF TGTGCCAGCGCTGTCCAGGGGGCTAACTATGGCTACACCTTC
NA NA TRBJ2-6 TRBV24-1 CATSDIQGPGANVLTF TGTGCCACCAGTGATATCCAGGGGCCTGGGGCCAACGTCCTGACTTTC
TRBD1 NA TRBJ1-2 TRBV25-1 CASSVAGGRSGYTF TGTGCCAGCAGTGTGGCAGGGGGGAGAAGCGGCTACACCTTC
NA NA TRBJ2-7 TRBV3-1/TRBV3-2 CASSQAMLARSSYEQYF TGTGCCAGCAGCCAAGCAATGTTGGCAAGGAGCTCCTACGAGCAGTACTTC
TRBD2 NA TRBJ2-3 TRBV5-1 CASSIAGGQGGTDTQYF TGCGCCAGCAGCATAGCGGGGGGGCAGGGAGGCACAGATACGCAGTATTTT
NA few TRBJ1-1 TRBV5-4 CASSFSEFTEAFF TGTGCCAGCAGTTTTTCCGAGTTCACTGAAGCTTTCTTT
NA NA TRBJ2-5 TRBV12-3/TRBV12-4 CASMHGGTQYF TGTGCCAGCATGCACGGGGGGACCCAGTACTTC
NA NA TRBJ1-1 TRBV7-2 CASRMGALNTEAFF TGTGCCAGCAGGATGGGGGCGCTGAACACTGAAGCTTTCTTT
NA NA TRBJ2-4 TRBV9 CASSVDTGQTNIQYF TGTGCCAGCAGCGTAGATACAGGCCAGACCAACATTCAGTACTTC
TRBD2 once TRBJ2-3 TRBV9 CASSSPGTSGGATDTQYF TGTGCCAGCAGTTCCCCGGGGACTAGCGGGGGGGCGACAGATACGCAGTATTTT
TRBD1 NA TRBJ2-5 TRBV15 CATSRPQGRETQYF TGTGCCACCAGCAGACCACAGGGGAGAGAGACCCAGTACTTC